The 21 T cell receptor beta chains listed next were all sequenced from one sample in a study of low-dose radiotherapy and immunotherapy resistance in tumors. As for time point: before trial treatment. Primers used for first-strand cDNA, a TRAV- and TRBV-specific set, covered both alpha and beta chains. PCR amplification of the TCRs was performed with Phusion for 15 to 25 PCR cycles, and it relied on a constant-region primer together with a V-primer adapter. TCRdb itself ran the reads through MiXCR, one entry per CDR3 protein. This sample yields around 83,000 distinct CDR3 sequences, of which approximately 17% are seen a single time; around 6.3% belongs to the top ten. Source: PBMCs, taken before treatment. All receptors derive from a male donor with prostate cancer.

The chain recombines TRBV6-5 with TRBJ1-6; a possible D gene is TRBD1 (6 bases). V lost 6 bases, J lost 9 bases, and 9 bases lay in between. This CDR3 region has 12 residues. Looked up from germline, CDR1 is MNHEY and CDR2 is SVGAGI. CDR3 loop: CASSRRGSPLHF. The CDR3 nucleotides are TGTGCCAGCAGCCGCAGGGGTTCACCCCTCCACTTT.

The chain is built from TRBV6-1 and TRBJ1-2; no firm D call. The CDR3 has 12 amino acids. Per germline, CDR1 MNHNS and CDR2 SASEGT. Trimming removed 2 bases from V and 3 bases from J, with 4 bases in between. CDR3 in amino acids: CASSEPDYGYTF. CDR3 nucleotides: TGTGCCAGCAGTGAACCTGACTATGGCTACACCTTC.

This clonotype has ten or more counts. The chain joins TRBV30 to TRBJ2-1, with 10 bases matching TRBD2. V lost 4 bases and J lost 9; bases outside the gene matches: 12. CDR1 is GTSNPN, CDR2 SVGIG, per germline (reference sequence). The length of the CDR3 is 15 residues. CDR3 sequence (DNA): TGTGCCTGGATACTCAAATCCGGACTAGCGGCTGAGCAGTTCTTC. Translated, it gives CAWILKSGLAAEQFF.

To note about this clonotype: A far more abundant clone sits one base away, making this likely a read error. The chain carries TRBV6-1 and TRBJ2-1, with TRBD2 matching 14 bases. This CDR3 is 15 amino acids long. Germline CDR1 and CDR2: MNHNS and SASEGT. J gave up 10 bases and V 7 bases, and 9 bases lay outside the gene matches. The DNA of the CDR3 is TGTGCCAGCACCGAAACCGGACTAGCGGGAGGCGAGCAGTTCTTC. Its translation is CASTETGLAGGEQFF.

There are many counts of this clonotype. The chain combines TRBV18 with TRBJ2-5; D perhaps matches TRBD1 (6 bases). CDR1 is KGHSH, CDR2 LQKENI, per germline. V lost 6 bases and J 5 bases, leaving 13 bases between the germline ends. The CDR3 has 13 amino acids. CDR3 residues: CASSKGHGETQYF. In DNA, the CDR3 is TGTGCCAGCTCGAAGGGACACGGGGAGACCCAGTACTTC.

This clonotype occurred many times. This chain uses TRBV11-2 with TRBJ2-7, with no clear D. Germline-derived CDR1 and CDR2 are SGHAT and FQNNGV. Trimming removed 1 base at V and 2 bases at J, with 15 bases between. The CDR3 has 16 residues. DNA of the CDR3: TGTGCCAGCAGCTTAGTTGCAGCGTCCTTACCCTACGAGCAGTACTTC. It is translated as CASSLVAASLPYEQYF. Supplemented by reference TRBV11-2 and TRBJ2-7, the full variable domain reads EAGVAQSPRYKIIEKRQSVAFWCNPISGHATLYWYQQILGQGPKLLIQFQNNGVVDDSQLPKDRFSAERLKGVDSTLKIQPAKLEDSAVYLCASSLVAASLPYEQYFGPGTRLTVT.

This clonotype was recorded many times. The chain combines TRBV7-2 with TRBJ2-2; D gene unclear. The CDR3 length is 14 residues. The ends were cut back, 1 base at V and 3 bases at J, with 6 bases in the middle. Germline CDR1 SGHTA, CDR2 FQGNSA. In DNA, the CDR3 is TGTGCCAGCAGCTTAGTCGCAGACACCGGGGAGCTGTTTTTT. Protein sequence: CASSLVADTGELFF.

The table lists this clonotype with many counts. The genes are TRBV29-1 and TRBJ2-5; D possibly corresponds to TRBD1 (5 bases). The CDR3 is 12 amino acids. The germline V gene encodes CDR1 SQVTM and CDR2 ANQGSEA. The germline V and J ends were trimmed by 2 bases and 5 bases, with 9 bases remaining between them. This CDR3 is CSVELSGETQYF. CDR3 DNA: TGCAGCGTTGAATTGTCAGGGGAGACCCAGTACTTC.

This clonotype has a count of ten or more. V gene TRBV6-5 combines with J gene TRBJ2-7, with D tentatively TRBD2 (5 bases). Germline assignment: CDR1 MNHEY and CDR2 SVGAGI. V was cut by 7 bases and J by 9 bases, with 22 bases left in between. The CDR3 is made up of 14 amino acids. The CDR3 loop is CASKSPSAGQGQYF. The CDR3 DNA sequence: TGTGCCAGCAAAAGCCCCTCGGCGGGCCAAGGGCAGTACTTC.

Comments on this clonotype: This likely reflects a read error, since a far larger clone is one base away. This CDR3 is missing its conserved last phenylalanine or tryptophan, likely due to a read error. This chain links TRBV27 with TRBJ2-7; the D is unclear. The CDR3 is 16 amino acids. V was shortened by 6 bases and J by 1 base, with 19 bases between the two germline ends. Germline CDR1 is MNHEY and CDR2 is SMNVEV (reference sequence). Here the CDR3 reads CASSLRSLALSYEQYL. In DNA form, the CDR3 reads TGTGCCAGCAGCCTACGATCCTTGGCACTTTCCTACGAGCAGTACTTG.

This clonotype was seen many times. The V and J genes are TRBV5-1 and TRBJ1-5; D ambiguous. The germline CDR1 and CDR2 sequences are SGHRS and YFSETQ. The CDR3 loop spans 16 amino acids. The V end lost 8 bases, the J end lost 2 bases, and 20 bases lay between the germline ends. CDR3 coding DNA: TGCGCCAGTAGACCCATGAACGGTGGCGGCAATCAGCCCCAGCATTTT. It encodes CASRPMNGGGNQPQHF.

This sequence joins TRBV27 and TRBJ1-1; 7 positions agree with TRBD1. V shed 4 bases, J shed 1 base, and the junction held 6 bases outside the gene matches. The germline gives CDR1 MNHEY, CDR2 SMNVEV (reference sequence). The CDR3 is made up of 15 amino acids. CDR3 bases: TGTGCCAGCAGTTCCTATACAGGGGCGAACACTGAAGCTTTCTTT. Residues: CASSSYTGANTEAFF.

This chain links TRBV20-1 with TRBJ2-5; D might be TRBD2 (5 bases). Per germline, CDR1 DFQATT and CDR2 SNEGSKA (reference sequence). This CDR3 is 11 amino acids long. Trimming removed 3 bases at V and 5 bases at J, with 7 bases between. CDR3 bases: TGCAGTGCTAGCCGGAGGGAGACCCAGTACTTC. Its translation: CSASRRETQYF.

This clonotype was seen at least ten times. V gene TRBV12-3 or TRBV12-4 combines with J gene TRBJ2-2, with a weak D call TRBD1 (5 bases). This CDR3 has 15 residues. V was trimmed by 6 bases and J by 3 bases, leaving 14 bases between them. CDR3 sequence (DNA): TGTGCCAGCAGGCTTAGGGGATTGGACACCGGGGAGCTGTTTTTT. Residues: CASRLRGLDTGELFF.

This clonotype was recorded many times. This chain links TRBV20-1 with TRBJ2-3, with TRBD2 matching over 13 bases. CDR1 DFQATT and CDR2 SNEGSKA come from the germline V gene (reference sequence). CDR3 size: 15 residues. V trimming: 2 bases; J trimming: 6 bases; junction bases outside the gene matches: 5. CDR3 loop: CSARPGLAGLDTQYF. CDR3 sequence (DNA): TGCAGTGCTAGACCGGGACTAGCGGGACTCGATACGCAGTATTTT.

This clonotype came up many times. The chain couples TRBV19 to TRBJ2-5, with TRBD1 matching over 9 bases. The CDR3 spans 15 residues. V was pared by 6 bases and J by 4 bases, with 9 bases of the junction left unmatched. Germline CDR1 is LNHDA and CDR2 is SQIVND (reference sequence). The CDR3 protein is CASSKPGQGSETQYF. The CDR3 bases are TGTGCCAGTAGCAAACCGGGACAGGGTTCAGAGACCCAGTACTTC.

The rearrangement uses TRBV10-3 and TRBJ1-2; no clear D gene. CDR3 length: 13 residues. CDR1 and CDR2 (germline): ENHRY, SYGVKD. The V and J ends lost 10 bases and 2 bases respectively, with 14 bases between them. CDR3 nucleotides: TGTGCCACCGGGGTGGGAGGGAACTATGGCTACACCTTC. Translation: CATGVGGNYGYTF.

There are many counts of this clonotype. The CDR3 region has the DNA TGTGCCAGCAGCCAATCTCGCGGGGGGAATAACTACGAGCAGTACTTC. This codes for CASSQSRGGNNYEQYF. The chain carries TRBV3-1 and TRBJ2-7; 8 positions agree with TRBD2. CDR3 size: 16 residues. V shed 2 bases and J 3 bases; nucleotides not matched to a gene: 9. Germline V gene data show CDR1 as LGHDT and CDR2 as YNNKEL (reference sequence).

This clonotype occurred many times. V is TRBV5-6 and J is TRBJ2-5, with TRBD2 as a possible D gene (6 bases). Germline V CDR1 and CDR2: SGHDT, YYEEEE. The CDR3 contains 16 residues. V lost 0 bases and J lost 4, with 16 bases in between. CDR3 nucleotides: TGTGCCAGCAGCTTGGACTTGGGGGGTTACGGAGAGACCCAGTACTTC. Encoded protein: CASSLDLGGYGETQYF.

This clonotype came up many times. The V gene is TRBV28, the J gene TRBJ2-1; D uncertain. The CDR3 loop spans 12 amino acids. V gave up 4 bases and J gave up 5 bases, with 6 bases separating them. Germline CDR1 is MDHEN and CDR2 is SYDVKM. CDR3 amino acids: CASSWQDNEQFF. The DNA of the CDR3 is TGTGCCAGCAGTTGGCAGGACAATGAGCAGTTCTTC.

This clonotype was seen repeatedly, ten times or more. The gene calls are TRBV5-1 and TRBJ2-6, with TRBD1 matching over 10 bases. Trimming removed 4 bases from V and 0 bases from J; junction bases left unmatched: 1. The CDR3 has 16 residues. Looked up from germline, CDR1 is SGHRS and CDR2 is YFSETQ. The CDR3 region is CASSRTGGSGANVLTF. CDR3 nucleotides: TGCGCCAGCAGCCGGACAGGGGGCTCTGGGGCCAACGTCCTGACTTTC.